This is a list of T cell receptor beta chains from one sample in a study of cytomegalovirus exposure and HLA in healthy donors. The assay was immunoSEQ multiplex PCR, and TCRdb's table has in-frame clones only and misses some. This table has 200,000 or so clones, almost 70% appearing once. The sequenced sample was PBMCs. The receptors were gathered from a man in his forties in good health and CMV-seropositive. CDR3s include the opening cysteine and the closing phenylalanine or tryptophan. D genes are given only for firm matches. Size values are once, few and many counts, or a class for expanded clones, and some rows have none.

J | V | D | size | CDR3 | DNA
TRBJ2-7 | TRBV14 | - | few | CASSRTSGLIGTYEQYF | TGTGCCAGCAGTCGTACGTCCGGGTTGATTGGGACTTACGAGCAGTACTTC
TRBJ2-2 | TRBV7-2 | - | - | CASSSDLNTGELFF | TGTGCCAGCAGCTCGGACTTAAACACCGGGGAGCTGTTTTTT
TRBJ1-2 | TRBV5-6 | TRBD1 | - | CASSLSTGMIYGYTF | TGTGCCAGCAGCTTATCGACAGGGATGATCTATGGCTACACCTTC
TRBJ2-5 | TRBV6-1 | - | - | CASGPQEQYF | TGTGCCAGCGGGCCCCAAGAGCAGTACTTC
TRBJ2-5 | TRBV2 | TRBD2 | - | CASSGYQETQYF | TGTGCCAGTAGCGGGTACCAAGAGACCCAGTACTTC
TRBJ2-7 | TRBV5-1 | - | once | CASSSLDSYEQYF | TGCGCCAGCAGCTCACTCGACTCCTACGAGCAGTACTTC
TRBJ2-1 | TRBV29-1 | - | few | CSVVLTLSYNEQFF | TGCAGCGTCGTACTCACTCTCTCTTACAATGAGCAGTTCTTC
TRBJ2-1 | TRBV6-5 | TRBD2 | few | CASSYRLAGGYNEQFF | TGTGCCAGCAGTTACCGACTAGCGGGAGGCTACAATGAGCAGTTCTTC
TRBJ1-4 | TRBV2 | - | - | CASSDPATNEKLFF | TGTGCCAGCAGTGATCCTGCAACTAATGAAAAACTGTTTTTT
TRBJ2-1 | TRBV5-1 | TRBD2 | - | CASSTSLGTSGGCNEQFF | TGCGCCAGCAGCACCTCCCTCGGGACTAGCGGGGGATGCAATGAGCAGTTCTTC
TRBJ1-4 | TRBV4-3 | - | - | CASSQDLGREKLFF | TGCGCCAGCAGCCAAGACCTGGGGAGGGAAAAACTGTTTTTT
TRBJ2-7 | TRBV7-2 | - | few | CASSWTVYEQYF | TGTGCCAGCAGCTGGACAGTCTACGAGCAGTACTTC
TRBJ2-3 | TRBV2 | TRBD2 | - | CATLAGGSTDTQYF | TGTGCCACCTTAGCGGGGGGTAGCACAGATACGCAGTATTTT
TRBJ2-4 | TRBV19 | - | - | CASSGRRDGLAKNIQYF | TGTGCCAGTAGCGGACGGAGGGACGGGTTGGCCAAAAACATTCAGTACTTC
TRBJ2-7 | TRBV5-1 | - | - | CASSARGPGNEQYF | TGCGCCAGCAGCGCCAGGGGTCCGGGGAACGAGCAGTACTTC
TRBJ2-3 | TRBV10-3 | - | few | CAISEWGETDTQYF | TGTGCCATCAGTGAGTGGGGCGAAACAGATACGCAGTATTTT
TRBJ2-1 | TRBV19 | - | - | CASSIDPGVPNNEQFF | TGTGCCAGTAGTATAGACCCCGGGGTCCCTAACAATGAGCAGTTCTTC
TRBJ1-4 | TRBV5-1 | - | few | CASSQNQGSNEKLFF | TGCGCCAGCAGCCAGAACCAGGGGTCGAATGAAAAACTGTTTTTT
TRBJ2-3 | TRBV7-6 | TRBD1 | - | CASSLNRGADTQYF | TGTGCCAGCAGCTTAAACAGGGGCGCGGATACGCAGTATTTT
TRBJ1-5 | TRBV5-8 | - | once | CASSYGFRGGRPQHF | TGTGCCAGCAGCTACGGGTTCCGGGGTGGGCGGCCCCAGCATTTT
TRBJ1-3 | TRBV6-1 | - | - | CASTRTVSGNTIYF | TGTGCCAGCACTCGGACAGTCTCTGGAAACACCATATATTTT
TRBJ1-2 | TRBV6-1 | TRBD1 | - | CASSLRPRDRVGYTF | TGTGCCAGCAGTTTACGACCCCGGGACAGGGTGGGCTACACCTTC
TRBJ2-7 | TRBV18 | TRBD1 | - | CASSQLTGDEQYF | TGTGCCAGCTCCCAACTTACAGGGGACGAGCAGTACTTC
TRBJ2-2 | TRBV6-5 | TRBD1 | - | CASRLDRGPRLFF | TGTGCCAGCAGGCTAGACAGGGGTCCACGGCTGTTTTTT